The next 19 T cell receptor beta chains were all read from a single sample in a study of T cell repertoires in cytomegalovirus infection. TCRdb passed the reads through MiXCR, listing each CDR3 protein once. The table has roughly 200,000 distinct CDR3 sequences, approximately 38% seen once. These TCRs' antigens remain unknown. The sequencing here drew on CD8+ T cells from cultured PBMCs, taken from culture after CMV antigen stimulation. The receptor set was obtained from a human donor in good health (CMV status not recorded). Some clones in this sample may be carry-over from other donors' samples.

This clonotype came up many times. The junction departs from germline at one end; a sequencing error may be responsible. This rearrangement joins TRBV7-6 to TRBJ2-5; D assignment may be TRBD1 or TRBD2 (5 bases each). Germline loops: CDR1 SGHVS, CDR2 FNYEAQ. This CDR3 contains 13 residues. CDR3 region: CASSLAKGTSLVF. CDR3 coding DNA: TGTGCCAGCAGCTTAGCGAAGGGGACCTCTTTGGTCTTC.

This clonotype has only a few counts. V gene TRBV7-2 combines with J gene TRBJ1-1; possible D gene TRBD1, 6 bases. The CDR3 runs 14 residues. The germline V gene has CDR1 SGHTA and CDR2 FQGNSA. Trimming shortened V by 2 bases and J by 0 bases, and 7 bases separated the two germline ends. This CDR3 reads CASSLWDMNTEAFF. CDR3 sequence (DNA): TGTGCCAGCAGCTTATGGGACATGAACACTGAAGCTTTCTTT.

The rearrangement links TRBV28 to TRBJ1-1; D is unresolved. CDR3 length: 13 amino acids. Trimming left V 5 bases short and J 2 bases short, with 9 bases between. Looked up from germline, CDR1 is MDHEN and CDR2 is SYDVKM. The CDR3 spells CASSPRHNTEAFF. In DNA, the CDR3 is TGTGCCAGCAGTCCGAGACATAACACTGAAGCTTTCTTT.

The chain employs TRBV6-1 and TRBJ1-5; D is ambiguous. From germline, CDR1 is MNHNS and CDR2 SASEGT. V gave up 4 bases and J gave up 0 bases, with 7 bases separating them. The CDR3 sequence is 14 residues long. CDR3 bases: TGTGCCAGCAGTGCCGTTAATAGCAATCAGCCCCAGCATTTT. Translating it yields CASSAVNSNQPQHF.

This clonotype has only one observation. This rearrangement joins TRBV5-4 to TRBJ1-1; possible D gene TRBD1, 6 bases. The V end lost 4 bases, the J end lost 6 bases, and 19 bases lay between the germline ends. The V gene's germline CDR1 is SGHNT and CDR2 YYREEE (reference sequence). There are 15 residues in the CDR3. CDR3 region: CASSPSRGLPSEAFF. In DNA, the CDR3 is TGTGCCAGCAGCCCCTCCCGGGGGCTCCCCTCTGAAGCTTTCTTT.

This clonotype has at least ten counts. The chain recombines TRBV7-6 with TRBJ2-7; D ambiguous. Germline V CDR1 and CDR2: SGHVS, FNYEAQ. The CDR3 is made up of 14 amino acids. Deletions cut 0 bases from V and 3 bases from J, with 9 bases between. For the CDR3, the DNA is TGTGCCAGCAGCTTAGCCCCCAACCGCTACGAGCAGTACTTC. Translation gives CASSLAPNRYEQYF.

This clonotype was counted only a few times. This chain joins TRBV9 and TRBJ1-1; D gene unclear. CDR1 is SGDLS and CDR2 is YYNGEE in the germline V gene. V was pared by 0 bases and J by 2 bases, with 8 bases between. The CDR3 consists of 14 residues. The CDR3 sequence: CASSVAGDNTEAFF. CDR3 coding DNA: TGTGCCAGCAGCGTAGCCGGGGATAACACTGAAGCTTTCTTT.

This clonotype turned up a few times. V is TRBV4-1 and J is TRBJ1-1, with no clear D. This CDR3 has 13 amino acids. Per germline, CDR1 MGHRA and CDR2 YSYEKL. Trimming pared 0 bases from V and 5 bases from J, leaving 7 bases between. CDR3 nucleotides: TGCGCCAGCAGCCAAGAATGGAGGACTGAAGCTTTCTTT. Its protein product is CASSQEWRTEAFF.

The gene calls are TRBV5-4 and TRBJ2-7, with 8 bases lining up with TRBD1. Looked up from germline, CDR1 is SGHNT and CDR2 is YYREEE (reference sequence). J gave up 5 bases and V 2 bases, and 6 bases lay outside the gene matches. This CDR3 has 14 amino acids. The CDR3 reads CASSFLAGGDEQYF. The CDR3 DNA sequence: TGTGCCAGCAGCTTCCTCGCAGGGGGCGACGAGCAGTACTTC.

The table lists this clonotype with a few counts. The V and J genes are TRBV11-3 and TRBJ2-1, with 8 bases matching TRBD2. J was trimmed by 7 bases and V by 5 bases; bases with no gene match: 13. Germline-derived CDR1 and CDR2 are SGHNT and YENEEA. The CDR3 sequence is 16 residues long. The CDR3 reads CASSGGIGGGINEQFF. As DNA, the CDR3 is TGTGCCAGCAGCGGGGGGATCGGCGGGGGGATTAATGAGCAGTTCTTC.

The chain is built from TRBV11-1 and TRBJ2-3; tentatively, D is TRBD2 (7 bases). The CDR3 totals 16 residues. Germline CDR1 and CDR2: SGHAT and FQDESV (reference sequence). The V and J ends lost 4 bases and 0 bases respectively, with 14 bases between them. The CDR3 DNA reads TGTGCCAGCAGCTACCGGGGGCGGGGGAGCACAGATACGCAGTATTTT. Amino acids: CASSYRGRGSTDTQYF.

The rearrangement links TRBV2 to TRBJ2-2, with TRBD2 identical over 12 bases. The CDR3 is 15 amino acids. Germline trimming cut 6 bases from V and 3 bases from J; bases unmatched to any gene: 2. CDR1 SNHLY and CDR2 FYNNEI come from the germline V gene. CDR3 nucleotide sequence: TGTGCCAGCAGCAGACTAGCGGGGGACACCGGGGAGCTGTTTTTT. Translating gives CASSRLAGDTGELFF. Filled out from reference TRBV2 and TRBJ2-2, the complete variable domain reads EPEVTQTPSHQVTQMGQEVILRCVPISNHLYFYWYRQILGQKVEFLVSFYNNEISEKSEIFDDQFSVERPDGSNFTLKIRSTKLEDSAMYFCASSRLAGDTGELFFGEGSRLTVL.

The genes are TRBV27 and TRBJ1-6, with D possibly matching TRBD1 (5 bases). The CDR3 extends over 15 amino acids. Germline assignment: CDR1 MNHEY and CDR2 SMNVEV (reference sequence). Trimming removed 4 bases from V and 3 bases from J, with 10 bases in between. CDR3 residues: CASSSRDGYNSPLHF. In DNA, the CDR3 is TGTGCCAGCAGTTCCCGGGACGGCTATAATTCACCCCTCCACTTT.

The gene calls are TRBV29-1 and TRBJ2-1; D gene unclear. Trimming left V 1 base short and J 3 bases short, with 13 bases between. CDR1 SQVTM and CDR2 ANQGSEA come from the germline V gene. This CDR3 region has 15 residues. The CDR3 region is CSVEGLLVGYNEQFF. CDR3 bases: TGCAGCGTTGAAGGGCTCTTGGTCGGCTACAATGAGCAGTTCTTC.

This sequence joins TRBV18 and TRBJ2-1; D is perhaps TRBD1 or TRBD2 (5 bases each). The CDR3 has 15 amino acids. V was pared by 1 base and J by 3 bases, with 10 bases between. Germline lookup yields CDR1 KGHSH and CDR2 LQKENI. CDR3 bases: TGTGCCAGCTCACCACGGGGGAAGGGCTACAATGAGCAGTTCTTC. This sequence encodes CASSPRGKGYNEQFF.

This clonotype was seen a few times. CDR3 region: CASSPGARGYGYTF. DNA for the CDR3: TGTGCCAGCAGCCCTGGGGCCCGAGGGTATGGCTACACCTTC. This chain links TRBV6-6 with TRBJ1-2; perhaps TRBD1 as D (5 bases). The CDR3 totals 14 residues. Trimming left V 6 bases short and J 5 bases short, with 16 bases between. Germline-derived CDR1 and CDR2 are MNHNY and SVGAGI (reference sequence).

This clonotype was detected a few times. J is TRBJ1-6 and V is TRBV12-3 or TRBV12-4; 7 bases match TRBD1. The CDR3 extends over 15 amino acids. V lost 2 bases to trimming and J lost 8 bases; unmatched junction nucleotides: 6. This chain's CDR3 is CASSLRQGGDSPLHF. CDR3 nucleotide sequence: TGTGCCAGCAGTTTAAGACAGGGAGGGGATTCACCCCTCCACTTT.

The chain combines TRBV27 with TRBJ1-2, with D possibly TRBD1 on 5 matching bases. There are 15 residues in the CDR3. V shed 1 base and J shed 4 bases, with 13 bases lying between them. In germline, CDR1 is MNHEY, CDR2 SMNVEV (reference sequence). The CDR3 bases are TGTGCCAGCAGTTTATGGGGGTCCGCAACCTATGGCTACACCTTC. Its translation: CASSLWGSATYGYTF.

This clonotype was seen a handful of times. V usage is TRBV7-9 and J usage is TRBJ2-4; 8 nucleotides align to TRBD1. J gave up 3 bases and V 5 bases, and 9 bases lay outside the gene matches. The V gene's germline CDR1 is SEHNR and CDR2 FQNEAQ (reference sequence). This CDR3 is 16 amino acids long. The CDR3 DNA is TGTGCCAGCAGCGCGAGGACAGGGCGAGACAAAAACATTCAGTACTTC. Encoded protein: CASSARTGRDKNIQYF.